This T cell receptor beta chain emerged from a study of T cells in Graves' hyperthyroidism and ophthalmopathy. This clonotype was observed a few times. Antigen unknown. Unmatched junction bases numbered 3, after V lost 4 bases and J lost 0 bases. This CDR3 has 15 amino acids. Germline lookup yields CDR1 MDHEN and CDR2 SYDVKM. From RNA transcripts, TCR beta CDR3 regions were amplified. The HTBI primer set was used in a first-round RT-PCR of the TCR CDR3. MiXCR, applied by TCRdb to the multiplex PCR reads, yields one record per CDR3 protein. The table has about 640,000 distinct CDR3 sequences, roughly 14% seen once. General study points: Separating ophthalmopathy from stable hyperthyroidism was achieved by a 13 V-J model.

The chain links TRBV28 to TRBJ1-3; 7 bases are a match to TRBD1. Material for sequencing was blood. This receptor was taken from a woman aged 45-65 years with Graves' ophthalmopathy. The CDR3 DNA is TGTGCCAGCAGTTCTTGGGACAGCTCTGGAAACACCATATATTTT. Encoded protein: CASSSWDSSGNTIYF. The whole variable domain, remainder taken from reference TRBV28 and TRBJ1-3, is DVKVTQSSRYLVKRTGEKVFLECVQDMDHENMFWYRQDPGLGLRLIYFSYDVKMKEKGDIPEGYSVSREKKERFSLILESASTNQTSMYLCASSSWDSSGNTIYFGEGSWLTVV.